This record concerns one T cell receptor beta chain sequence. In the authors' methods: Amplifying reference gene primers gave estimates of nucleated cell counts. This table comes from immunoSEQ multiplex PCR, and its TCRdb copy is limited to in-frame clones, with some not included. That table gives V, J and clone size, and the DNA gave D and trimming. The data contain hundreds of thousands of clones, 75% to 90% of them singletons. These data originate in a study of blood T cell repertoires in COVID-19. Study-level information: Researchers got acute and convalescent COVID-19 samples from the United States, Italy and Spain. Sources were T cells, B-cell-depleted T cells, or PBMCs; the material itself was cDNA or gDNA.

The CDR3 is 15 residues long. Germline trimming cut 6 bases from V and 9 bases from J; bases unmatched to any gene: 13. Germline assignment: CDR1 SNHLY and CDR2 FYNNEI. The sample comprised peripheral blood. The chain uses TRBV2 and TRBJ2-1, with 8 bases identical to TRBD1. This clonotype originated in a man younger than 35 with active or convalescent COVID-19. Written as DNA, the CDR3 is TGTGCCAGCAGCGGTGGGACAGGAGCTACAATTGAGCAGTTCTTC. Translating it yields CASSGGTGATIEQFF.